This T cell receptor (beta chain) was obtained from a study of T cell repertoires in cytomegalovirus infection. TCRdb recomputed calls from the reads with MiXCR, one row per CDR3 protein. The sample contains around 300,000 distinct CDR3 sequences, less than 25% of which appear only once. This CDR3 has 11 amino acids. The germline V gene encodes CDR1 DFQATT and CDR2 SNEGSKA (reference sequence). Trimming at V came to 6 bases and at J to 8 bases, leaving 6 bases not matched to a gene. Regarding this clonotype: Its matching antigen is unknown.

V is TRBV20-1 and J is TRBJ1-2; TRBD1 matches 7 bases. The sample here was cultured PBMCs, taken from culture after CMV antigen stimulation. The clonotype originates from a human donor in good health (CMV status not recorded). Some clones in this sample may be carry-over from other donors' samples. DNA for the CDR3: TGCAGTGCGGGTACAGGGGCCGGCTACACCTTC. Translation: CSAGTGAGYTF.